The present T cell receptor (beta chain) was sequenced within a study of blood T cell repertoires in COVID-19. Study-level background: The origin of the acute and convalescent COVID-19 samples was the United States, Italy and Spain.

The germline V gene has CDR1 SEHNR and CDR2 FQNEAQ (reference sequence). The CDR3 runs 12 residues. J was trimmed by 3 bases and V by 8 bases; bases with no gene match: 0. Methods used by the authors: Reference gene primer amplification gave nucleated cell count estimates. Clones were read by immunoSEQ multiplex PCR, and TCRdb kept only the in-frame ones, dropping some. Clonal size and the V and J genes are those of that table, whereas D and trimming came from the DNA. This table holds 300,000 to 400,000 clones, about 89% found once. One Seattle source followed patients from active infection through their disease course.

The sequenced material came from peripheral blood. The clonotype was recovered from a woman in her forties or fifties with COVID-19, enrolled during active disease. The rearrangement joins TRBV7-9 to TRBJ2-2; 7 bases align to TRBD1. The CDR3 DNA reads as TGTGCCAGCGGGACAGACACCGGGGAGCTGTTTTTT. Translating gives CASGTDTGELFF.